The present T cell receptor (beta chain) was sequenced within a study of CD4 and CD8 cells across lung adenocarcinoma regions. One entry per CDR3 protein, called by TCRdb with MiXCR from the PCR reads. The sample lists approximately 25,000 distinct CDR3 sequences, around half occurring once. Germline CDR1 is MNHNS and CDR2 is SASEGT. CDR3 length equals 14 residues. Donors had localized lung adenocarcinoma, a non-small cell lung cancer. Sequencing used CD8+ T cells from the center of a lung tumor. This chain connects TRBV6-1 to TRBJ2-6, with D maybe TRBD2 (6 bases). The J call is doubtful: the DNA matches TRBJ2-7 better. The TCR originated in a male donor with lung adenocarcinoma. The CD4 and CD8 labels of this study may be unreliable. This CDR3 reads CASSRQGRTNAQYF. Written as DNA, the CDR3 is TGTGCCAGCAGCCGTCAGGGACGGACTAATGCGCAGTACTTC.